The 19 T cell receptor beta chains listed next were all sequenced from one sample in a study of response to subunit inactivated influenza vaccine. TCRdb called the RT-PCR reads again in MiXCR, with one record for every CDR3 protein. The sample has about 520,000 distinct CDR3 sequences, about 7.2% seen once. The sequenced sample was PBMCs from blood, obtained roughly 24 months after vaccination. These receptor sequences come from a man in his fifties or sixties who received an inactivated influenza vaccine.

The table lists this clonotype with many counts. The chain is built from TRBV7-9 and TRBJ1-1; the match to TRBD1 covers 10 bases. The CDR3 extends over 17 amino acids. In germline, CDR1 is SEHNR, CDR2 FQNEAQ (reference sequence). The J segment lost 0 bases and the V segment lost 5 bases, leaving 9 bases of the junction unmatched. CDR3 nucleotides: TGTGCCAGCAGCCGTGGACAGGGGGACCTTTTGAACACTGAAGCTTTCTTT. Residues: CASSRGQGDLLNTEAFF.

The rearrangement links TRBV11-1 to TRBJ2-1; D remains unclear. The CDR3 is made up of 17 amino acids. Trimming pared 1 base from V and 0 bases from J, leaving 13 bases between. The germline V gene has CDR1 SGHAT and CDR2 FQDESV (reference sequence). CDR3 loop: CASSLVMATSSYNEQFF. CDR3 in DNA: TGTGCCAGCAGCTTAGTAATGGCCACAAGCTCCTACAATGAGCAGTTCTTC.

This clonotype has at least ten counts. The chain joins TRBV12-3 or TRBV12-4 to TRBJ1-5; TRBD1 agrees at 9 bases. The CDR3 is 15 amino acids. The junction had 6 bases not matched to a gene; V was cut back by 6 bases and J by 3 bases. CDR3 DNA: TGTGCCAGCAGCCGGACAGGGGCTGACAATCAGCCCCAGCATTTT. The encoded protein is CASSRTGADNQPQHF.

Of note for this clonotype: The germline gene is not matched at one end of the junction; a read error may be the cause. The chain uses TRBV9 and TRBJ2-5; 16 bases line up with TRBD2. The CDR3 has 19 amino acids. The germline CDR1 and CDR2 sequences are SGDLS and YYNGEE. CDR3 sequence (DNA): TGTGCCAGCAGCCCAAGCCTGGGGACTAGCGGGAGGGGGCAAGAGACCCAGCACTTC. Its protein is CASSPSLGTSGRGQETQHF. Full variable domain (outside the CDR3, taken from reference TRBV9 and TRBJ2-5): DSGVTQTPKHLITATGQRVTLRCSPRSGDLSVYWYQQSLDQGLQFLIQYYNGEERAKGNILERFSAQQFPDLHSELNLSSLELGDSALYFCASSPSLGTSGRGQETQHFGPGTRLLVL.

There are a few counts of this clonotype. CDR3 coding DNA: TGTGCCACCGGGACTAGCGGGAGCGCCTACGAGCAGTACTTC. This translates into CATGTSGSAYEQYF. The chain is built from TRBV10-3 and TRBJ2-7; 14 bases line up with TRBD2. Germline CDR1 and CDR2: ENHRY and SYGVKD. CDR3 length: 14 residues. The V gene end was trimmed by 10 bases and the J gene end by 2 bases; junction bases not matched to a gene: 4.

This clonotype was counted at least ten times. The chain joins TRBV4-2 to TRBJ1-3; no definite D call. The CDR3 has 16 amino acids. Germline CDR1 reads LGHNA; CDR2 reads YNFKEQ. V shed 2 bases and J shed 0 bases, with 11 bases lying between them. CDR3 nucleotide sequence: TGTGCCAGCAGCCAAAGTCTCAGCGACTCTGGAAACACCATATATTTT. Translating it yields CASSQSLSDSGNTIYF.

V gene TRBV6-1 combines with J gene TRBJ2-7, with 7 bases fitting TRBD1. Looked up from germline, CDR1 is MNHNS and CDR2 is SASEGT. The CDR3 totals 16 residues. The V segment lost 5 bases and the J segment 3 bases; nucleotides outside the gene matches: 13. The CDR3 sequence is CASSQRSADRDYEQYF. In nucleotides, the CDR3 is TGTGCCAGCAGTCAAAGAAGCGCCGACAGGGACTACGAGCAGTACTTC.

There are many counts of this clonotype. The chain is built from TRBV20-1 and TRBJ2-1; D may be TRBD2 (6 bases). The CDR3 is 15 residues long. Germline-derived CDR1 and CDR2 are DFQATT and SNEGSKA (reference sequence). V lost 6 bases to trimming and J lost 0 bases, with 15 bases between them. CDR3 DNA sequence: TGCAGTGCGTTAGTAGCGGATAGCTCCTACAATGAGCAGTTCTTC. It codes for CSALVADSSYNEQFF.

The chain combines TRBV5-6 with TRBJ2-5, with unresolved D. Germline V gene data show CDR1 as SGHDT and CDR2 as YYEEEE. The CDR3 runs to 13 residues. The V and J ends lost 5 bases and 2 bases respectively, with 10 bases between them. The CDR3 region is CASSIREQETQYF. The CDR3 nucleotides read TGTGCCAGCAGTATAAGAGAACAAGAGACCCAGTACTTC.

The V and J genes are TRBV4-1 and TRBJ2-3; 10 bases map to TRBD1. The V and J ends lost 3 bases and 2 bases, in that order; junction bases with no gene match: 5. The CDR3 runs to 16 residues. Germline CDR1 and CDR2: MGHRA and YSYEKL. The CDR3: CASSQGTGANTDTQYF. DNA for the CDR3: TGCGCCAGCAGCCAGGGGACAGGGGCCAACACAGATACGCAGTATTTT.

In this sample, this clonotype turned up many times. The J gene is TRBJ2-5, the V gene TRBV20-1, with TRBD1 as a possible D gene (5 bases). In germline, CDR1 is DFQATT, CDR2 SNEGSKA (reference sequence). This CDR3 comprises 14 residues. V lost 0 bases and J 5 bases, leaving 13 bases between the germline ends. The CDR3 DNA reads TGCAGTGCTAGAGATTCCCAGGGCAGGGAGACCCAGTACTTC. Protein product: CSARDSQGRETQYF.

CDR3 sequence: CASSQDLERNTQYF. In DNA, the CDR3 is TGTGCCAGCAGCCAAGATCTAGAGCGAAATACGCAGTATTTT. V gene TRBV4-2 combines with J gene TRBJ2-3; D not resolved. CDR1 and CDR2 from the germline V gene are LGHNA and YNFKEQ. The V and J ends lost 0 bases and 7 bases respectively, with 11 bases between them. The CDR3 totals 14 residues.

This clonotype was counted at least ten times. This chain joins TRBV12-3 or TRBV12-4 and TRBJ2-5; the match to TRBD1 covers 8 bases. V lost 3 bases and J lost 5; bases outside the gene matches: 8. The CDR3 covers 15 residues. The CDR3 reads CASSLGGQGKETQYF. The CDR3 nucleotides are TGTGCCAGCAGTTTGGGCGGACAGGGAAAGGAGACCCAGTACTTC.

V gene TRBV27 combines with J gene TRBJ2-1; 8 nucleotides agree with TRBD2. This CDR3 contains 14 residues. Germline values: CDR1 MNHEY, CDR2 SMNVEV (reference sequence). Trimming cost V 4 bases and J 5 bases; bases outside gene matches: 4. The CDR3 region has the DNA TGTGCCAGCAGTTGGCGGGGGGTTAACAATGAGCAGTTCTTC. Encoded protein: CASSWRGVNNEQFF.

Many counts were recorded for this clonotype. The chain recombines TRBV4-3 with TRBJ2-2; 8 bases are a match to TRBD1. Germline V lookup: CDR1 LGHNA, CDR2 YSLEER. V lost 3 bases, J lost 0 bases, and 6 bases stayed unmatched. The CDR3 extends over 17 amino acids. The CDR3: CASSQQKGQANTGELFF. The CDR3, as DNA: TGCGCCAGCAGCCAGCAAAAGGGACAGGCGAACACCGGGGAGCTGTTTTTT.

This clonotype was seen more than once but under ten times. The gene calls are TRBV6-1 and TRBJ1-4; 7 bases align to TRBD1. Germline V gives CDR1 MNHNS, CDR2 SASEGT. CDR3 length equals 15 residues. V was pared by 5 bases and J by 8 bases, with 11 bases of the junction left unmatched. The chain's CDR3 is CASSREGQHWEKLFF. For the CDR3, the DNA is TGTGCCAGCAGTCGAGAGGGACAGCACTGGGAAAAACTGTTTTTT.

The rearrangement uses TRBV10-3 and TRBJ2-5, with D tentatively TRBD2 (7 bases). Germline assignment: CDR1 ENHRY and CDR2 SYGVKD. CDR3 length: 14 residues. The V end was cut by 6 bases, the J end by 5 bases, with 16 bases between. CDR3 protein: CAISVGGGDETQYF. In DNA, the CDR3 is TGTGCCATCAGCGTGGGAGGGGGTGACGAGACCCAGTACTTC.

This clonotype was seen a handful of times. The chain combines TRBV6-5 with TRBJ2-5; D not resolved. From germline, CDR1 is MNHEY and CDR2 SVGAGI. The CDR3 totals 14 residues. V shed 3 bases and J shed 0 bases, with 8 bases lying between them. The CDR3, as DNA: TGTGCCAGCAGTTATGACGGGTACCAAGAGACCCAGTACTTC. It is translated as CASSYDGYQETQYF.

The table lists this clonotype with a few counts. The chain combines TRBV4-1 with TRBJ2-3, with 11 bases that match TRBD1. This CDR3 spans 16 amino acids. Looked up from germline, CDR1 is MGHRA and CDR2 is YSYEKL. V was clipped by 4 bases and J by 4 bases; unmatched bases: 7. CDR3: CASSPRDRGSADTQYF. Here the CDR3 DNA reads TGCGCCAGCAGCCCCCGGGACAGGGGGTCGGCAGATACGCAGTATTTT.